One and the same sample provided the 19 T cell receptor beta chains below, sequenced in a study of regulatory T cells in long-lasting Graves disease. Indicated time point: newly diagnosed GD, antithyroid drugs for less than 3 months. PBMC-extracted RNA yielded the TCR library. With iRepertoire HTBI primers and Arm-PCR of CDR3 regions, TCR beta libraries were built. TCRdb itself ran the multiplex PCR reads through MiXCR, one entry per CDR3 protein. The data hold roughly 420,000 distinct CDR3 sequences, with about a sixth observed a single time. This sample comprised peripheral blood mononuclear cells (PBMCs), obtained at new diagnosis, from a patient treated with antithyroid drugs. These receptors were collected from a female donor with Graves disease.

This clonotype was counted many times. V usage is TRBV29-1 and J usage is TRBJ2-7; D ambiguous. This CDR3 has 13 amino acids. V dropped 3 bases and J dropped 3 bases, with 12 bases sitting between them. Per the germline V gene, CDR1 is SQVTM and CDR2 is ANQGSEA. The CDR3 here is CSVEDGPRYEQYF. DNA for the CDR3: TGCAGCGTTGAGGATGGACCGCGCTACGAGCAGTACTTC.

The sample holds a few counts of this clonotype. The CDR3 region has the DNA TGTGCCAGCAGTCCATGGGGGGTTGGTAACGAGCAGTACTTC. It codes for CASSPWGVGNEQYF. This chain connects TRBV7-9 to TRBJ2-7; a possible D gene is TRBD2 (6 bases). The CDR3 runs 14 residues. Germline CDR1 and CDR2: SEHNR and FQNEAQ (reference sequence). Trimming removed 6 bases at V and 5 bases at J, with 17 bases between.

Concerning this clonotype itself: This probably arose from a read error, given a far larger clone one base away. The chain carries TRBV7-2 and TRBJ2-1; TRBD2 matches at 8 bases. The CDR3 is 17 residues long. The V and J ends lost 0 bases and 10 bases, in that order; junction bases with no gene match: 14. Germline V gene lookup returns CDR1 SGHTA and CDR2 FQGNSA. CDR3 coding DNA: TGTGCCAGCAGCTTAGCGGGGGGTACTAGCGGACCTTACGAGCAGTTCTTC. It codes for CASSLAGGTSGPYEQFF.

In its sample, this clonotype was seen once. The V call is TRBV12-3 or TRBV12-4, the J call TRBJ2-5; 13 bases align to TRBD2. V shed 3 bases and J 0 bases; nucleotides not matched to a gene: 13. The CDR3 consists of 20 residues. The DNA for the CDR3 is TGTGCCAGCAGTTTTGGACTAGCGGGAGTGGGTCGCGAGGACCAAGAGACCCAGTACTTC. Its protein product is CASSFGLAGVGREDQETQYF.

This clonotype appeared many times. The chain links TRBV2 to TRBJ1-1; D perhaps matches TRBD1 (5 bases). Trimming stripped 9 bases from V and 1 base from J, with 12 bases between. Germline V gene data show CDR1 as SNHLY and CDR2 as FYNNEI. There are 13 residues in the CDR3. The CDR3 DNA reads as TGTGCCAGTAAATACGGGGGGAACACTGAAGCTTTCTTT. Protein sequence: CASKYGGNTEAFF.

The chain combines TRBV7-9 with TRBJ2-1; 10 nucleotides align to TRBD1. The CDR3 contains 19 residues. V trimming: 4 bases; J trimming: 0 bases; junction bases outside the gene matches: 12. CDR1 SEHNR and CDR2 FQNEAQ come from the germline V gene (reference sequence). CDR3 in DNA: TGTGCCAGCAGCTCGACAGGGGGCGGATCTCAGAGCTCCTACAATGAGCAGTTCTTC. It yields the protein CASSSTGGGSQSSYNEQFF.

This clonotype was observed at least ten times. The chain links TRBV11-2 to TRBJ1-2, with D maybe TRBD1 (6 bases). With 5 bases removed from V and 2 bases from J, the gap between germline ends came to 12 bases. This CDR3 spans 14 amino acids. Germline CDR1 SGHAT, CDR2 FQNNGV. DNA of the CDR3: TGTGCCAGCAGCAAAACACAGGGCAACTATGGCTACACCTTC. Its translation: CASSKTQGNYGYTF. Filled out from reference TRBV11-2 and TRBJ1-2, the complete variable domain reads EAGVAQSPRYKIIEKRQSVAFWCNPISGHATLYWYQQILGQGPKLLIQFQNNGVVDDSQLPKDRFSAERLKGVDSTLKIQPAKLEDSAVYLCASSKTQGNYGYTFGSGTRLTVV.

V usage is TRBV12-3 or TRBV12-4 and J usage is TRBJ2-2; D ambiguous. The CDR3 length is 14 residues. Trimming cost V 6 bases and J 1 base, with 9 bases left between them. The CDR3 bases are TGTGCCAGCAGACTCCAGGAGAACACCGGGGAGCTGTTTTTT. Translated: CASRLQENTGELFF.

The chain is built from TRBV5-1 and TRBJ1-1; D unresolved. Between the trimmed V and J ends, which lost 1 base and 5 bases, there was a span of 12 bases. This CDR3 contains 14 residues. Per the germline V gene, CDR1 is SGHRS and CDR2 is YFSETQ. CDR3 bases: TGCGCCAGCAGCTTGTACCCAGGAAGGACTGAAGCTTTCTTT. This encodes CASSLYPGRTEAFF.

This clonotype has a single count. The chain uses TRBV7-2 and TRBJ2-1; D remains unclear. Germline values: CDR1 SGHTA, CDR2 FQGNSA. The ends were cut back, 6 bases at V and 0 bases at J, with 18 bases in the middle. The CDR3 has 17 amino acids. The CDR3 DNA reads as TGTGCCAGCAGTTACTGGGCTTCCGAGCACTCCTACAATGAGCAGTTCTTC. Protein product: CASSYWASEHSYNEQFF.

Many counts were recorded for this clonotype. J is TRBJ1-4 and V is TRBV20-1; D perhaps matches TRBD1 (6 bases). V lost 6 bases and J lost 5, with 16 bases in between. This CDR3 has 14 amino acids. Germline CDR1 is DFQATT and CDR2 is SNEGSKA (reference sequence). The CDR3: CSALQGTRNEKLFF. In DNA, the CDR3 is TGCAGTGCGCTACAGGGAACCAGAAATGAAAAACTGTTTTTT.

In DNA form, the CDR3 reads TGTGCCAGCAGCCAAGATGTAGGCATCGACACTGAAGCTTTCTTT. It codes for CASSQDVGIDTEAFF. This chain joins TRBV3-1 and TRBJ1-1; D not certain. This CDR3 spans 15 amino acids. V shed 0 bases and J shed 3 bases, with 11 bases lying between them. Germline V gene data show CDR1 as LGHDT and CDR2 as YNNKEL (reference sequence).

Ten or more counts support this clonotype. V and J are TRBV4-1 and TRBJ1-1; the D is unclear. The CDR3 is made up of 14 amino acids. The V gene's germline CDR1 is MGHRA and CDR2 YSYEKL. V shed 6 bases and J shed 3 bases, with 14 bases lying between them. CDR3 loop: CASSEFSDDTEAFF. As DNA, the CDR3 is TGCGCCAGCAGTGAATTTTCGGACGACACTGAAGCTTTCTTT.

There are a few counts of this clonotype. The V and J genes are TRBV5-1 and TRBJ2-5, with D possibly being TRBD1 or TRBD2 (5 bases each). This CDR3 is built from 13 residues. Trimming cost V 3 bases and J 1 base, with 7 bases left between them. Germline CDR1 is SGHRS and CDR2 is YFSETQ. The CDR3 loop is CASSWDLQETQYF. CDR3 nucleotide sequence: TGCGCCAGCAGCTGGGACCTCCAAGAGACCCAGTACTTC.

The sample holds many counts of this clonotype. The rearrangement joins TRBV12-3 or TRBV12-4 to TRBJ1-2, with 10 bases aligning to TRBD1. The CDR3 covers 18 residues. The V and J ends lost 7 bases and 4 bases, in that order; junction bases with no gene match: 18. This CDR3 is CASTPFGTGVDEGYGYTF. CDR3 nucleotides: TGTGCCAGCACCCCCTTCGGGACAGGGGTTGACGAGGGCTATGGCTACACCTTC.

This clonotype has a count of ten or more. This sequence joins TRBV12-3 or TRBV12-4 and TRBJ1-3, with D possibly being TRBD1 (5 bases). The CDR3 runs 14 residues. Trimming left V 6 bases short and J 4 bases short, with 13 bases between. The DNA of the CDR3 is TGTGCCAGCAGCGACCGGGACGACGGAAACACCATATATTTT. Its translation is CASSDRDDGNTIYF.

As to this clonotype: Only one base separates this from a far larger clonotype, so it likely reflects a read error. CDR3 residues: CASSLNGHTDMQYF. The CDR3 nucleotides are TGTGCCAGCAGCTTAAACGGGCACACAGATATGCAGTATTTT. The rearrangement links TRBV5-5 to TRBJ2-3; D is undetermined. Germline V gene sequence: CDR1 SGHKS, CDR2 YYEKEE (reference sequence). The CDR3 length is 14 residues.

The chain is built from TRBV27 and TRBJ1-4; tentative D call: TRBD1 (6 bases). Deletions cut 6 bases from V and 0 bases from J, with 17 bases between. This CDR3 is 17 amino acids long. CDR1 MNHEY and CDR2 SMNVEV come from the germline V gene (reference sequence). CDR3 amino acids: CASSSGAAWATNEKLFF. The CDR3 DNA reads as TGTGCCAGCAGCTCGGGGGCGGCGTGGGCAACTAATGAAAAACTGTTTTTT.

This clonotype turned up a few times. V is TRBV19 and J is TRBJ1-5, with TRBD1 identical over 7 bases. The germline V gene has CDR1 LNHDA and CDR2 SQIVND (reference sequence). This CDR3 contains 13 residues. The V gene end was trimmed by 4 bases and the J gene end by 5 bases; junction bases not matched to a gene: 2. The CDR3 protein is CASSTDRDQPQHF. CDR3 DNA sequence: TGTGCCAGTAGTACCGACAGGGATCAGCCCCAGCATTTT.